This T cell receptor beta chain is drawn from a study of blood T cell repertoires in COVID-19. Study details: The samples span acute and convalescent COVID-19 from the United States, Italy and Spain. Sources were T cells, B-cell-depleted T cells, or PBMCs; the material itself was cDNA or gDNA.

Here immunoSEQ multiplex PCR was the method, and the copy in TCRdb shows in-frame clones only, minus some. The sample lists approximately 500,000 clones, around 90% occurring once. Germline assignment: CDR1 GTSNPN and CDR2 SVGIG (reference sequence). There are 16 residues in the CDR3. Germline trimming cut 2 bases from V and 2 bases from J; bases unmatched to any gene: 8. The specimen was peripheral blood. The sequence was collected from a woman aged 50 to 60 with COVID-19, enrolled during active disease. This chain uses TRBV30 with TRBJ2-3, with TRBD2 matching over 9 bases. The CDR3 here is CAWSKGLAGSTDTQYF. DNA of the CDR3: TGTGCCTGGAGTAAGGGCCTAGCGGGGTCCACAGATACGCAGTATTTT.